A selection of T cell receptor beta chains follows, all from one sample in a study of cytomegalovirus exposure and HLA in healthy donors. Assay used: immunoSEQ multiplex PCR; TCRdb lists only in-frame clones, some missing. The sample lists about 160,000 clones; more than 65% were seen once. Sequenced sample: PBMCs. The receptors originated from a man between 50 and 59 years old in good health and CMV-seropositive. Each CDR3 is given with its conserved first and last residue. A D gene is named only where the DNA matches it firmly. Clone sizes are given selectively: once, few, many, or a class where the clone is expanded.

J gene | V gene | D gene | clone size | CDR3 DNA | CDR3 protein
TRBJ1-1 | TRBV5-1 | TRBD1 | NA | TGCGCCAGCAGTTCCCGACAGGGCGGTCAGGCTGAAGCTTTCTTT | CASSSRQGGQAEAFF
TRBJ2-3 | TRBV29-1 | TRBD2 | NA | TGCAGCGTTGAGAGCGGGAGCGGCGCAGATACGCAGTATTTT | CSVESGSGADTQYF
TRBJ1-5 | TRBV11-2 | TRBD1 | NA | TGTGCCAGCAGCCGTACAGGGGGTAGCAATCAGCCCCAGCATTTT | CASSRTGGSNQPQHF
TRBJ2-2 | TRBV6-6 | TRBD1 | NA | TGTGCCAGCAGACGGGACAGCACGAACACCGGGGAGCTGTTTTTT | CASRRDSTNTGELFF
TRBJ2-1 | TRBV7-2 | NA | NA | TGTGCCAGCAGCCTAGTAGGACAGCCTTACAATGAGCAGTTCTTC | CASSLVGQPYNEQFF
TRBJ2-2 | TRBV7-8 | NA | NA | TGTGCCAGCGTCAAGGGAGGGGGCACCGGGGAGCTGTTTTTT | CASVKGGGTGELFF
TRBJ2-2 | TRBV7-2 | NA | NA | TGTGCCAGCAGCTTAGGACAGCCGAACACCGGGGAGCTGTTTTTT | CASSLGQPNTGELFF
TRBJ1-5 | TRBV2 | TRBD1 | once | TGTGCCAGCAGTGAAACCGCCAGGGGGAATCAGCCCCAGCATTTT | CASSETARGNQPQHF
TRBJ2-1 | TRBV30 | NA | once | TGTGCCTGGAGTGGGCAGGGGAATGAGCAGTTCTTC | CAWSGQGNEQFF
TRBJ1-1 | TRBV29-1 | NA | once | TGCAGCGTTGTTGGTAGCGAAGCTTTCTTT | CSVVGSEAFF
TRBJ2-1 | TRBV5-1 | TRBD2 | once | TGCGCCAGCAGCCCCCAAGCGGGGAGTTACAATGAGCAGTTCTTC | CASSPQAGSYNEQFF
TRBJ1-5 | TRBV29-1 | NA | NA | TGCAGCGTTGAAACGACTAGGCGGCCGGATAGCAATCAGCCCCAGCATTTT | CSVETTRRPDSNQPQHF